These T cell receptor beta chains were read from a single sample in a study of low-dose radiotherapy and immunotherapy resistance in tumors. Via MiXCR, TCRdb re-called the reads, giving one row per CDR3 protein. The data contain under 75,000 distinct CDR3 sequences, about a quarter of them singletons. The sample in question was PBMCs, obtained after low-dose radiotherapy plus immunotherapy. Receptors originate from a male donor with prostate cancer. Each CDR3 is given with its conserved first and last residue. D genes are given only for firm matches. Rows give clone size only sometimes, using once, few, many, or a class for an expanded clone.

CDR3 | DNA | size | J | length | V | D
CASRSPHNEQFF | TGTGCCAGTAGAAGCCCCCACAATGAGCAGTTCTTC | many | TRBJ2-1 | 12 | TRBV19 | -
CSASQGGAGVRSEQFF | TGCAGTGCTTCCCAGGGGGGAGCGGGGGTACGTTCCGAGCAGTTCTTC | many | TRBJ2-1 | 16 | TRBV20-1 | -
CASTPSRGEQFF | TGTGCCAGCACACCAAGTCGCGGGGAGCAGTTCTTC | - | TRBJ2-1 | 12 | TRBV7-2 | -
CSASRGAQTEAFF | TGCAGTGCTAGTCGGGGGGCGCAAACTGAAGCTTTCTTT | few | TRBJ1-1 | 13 | TRBV20-1 | -
CSASLGQGTYEQYF | TGCAGTGCTAGCTTGGGACAGGGGACCTACGAGCAGTACTTC | many | TRBJ2-7 | 14 | TRBV20-1 | TRBD1
CSARPASGMTEAFF | TGCAGTGCTAGGCCCGCATCGGGCATGACTGAAGCTTTCTTT | few | TRBJ1-1 | 14 | TRBV20-1 | -
CASRKRENTGELFF | TGTGCTAGCAGAAAGAGGGAGAACACCGGGGAGCTGTTTTTT | many | TRBJ2-2 | 14 | TRBV7-7 | -
CASSKSTESYEQYF | TGTGCCAGCAGCAAATCGACAGAATCCTACGAGCAGTACTTC | many | TRBJ2-7 | 14 | TRBV7-9 | -
CASTSGGASYNEQFF | TGTGCCAGTACCAGCGGGGGAGCCTCCTACAATGAGCAGTTCTTC | - | TRBJ2-1 | 15 | TRBV19 | TRBD2
CASSVKYEQYF | TGTGCCAGCAGCGTGAAGTACGAGCAGTACTTC | many | TRBJ2-7 | 11 | TRBV11-2 | -
CASSHQRTAQETQYF | TGTGCCAGCAGTCACCAGAGGACAGCCCAAGAGACCCAGTACTTC | many | TRBJ2-5 | 15 | TRBV28 | -
CASSSQGLGIDEQYF | TGCGCCAGCAGCTCCCAGGGTTTGGGGATCGACGAGCAGTACTTC | many | TRBJ2-7 | 15 | TRBV5-1 | -
CASSVRDGGTYEQYF | TGTGCCAGCAGCGTTAGGGACGGAGGGACCTACGAGCAGTACTTC | many | TRBJ2-7 | 15 | TRBV9 | -
CASSPSASGQETKYF | TGTGCCAGCAGCCCCTCGGCTAGCGGACAAGAGACCAAGTACTTC | once | TRBJ2-5 | 15 | TRBV28 | TRBD2
CASSFLTGSEQYF | TGTGCCAGCAGCTTCTTGACAGGGTCCGAGCAGTACTTC | many | TRBJ2-7 | 13 | TRBV7-2 | TRBD1
CASSTWTSGSDTQYF | TGCGCCAGCAGCACCTGGACTAGCGGGAGTGATACGCAGTATTTT | few | TRBJ2-3 | 15 | TRBV5-1 | TRBD2
CSARDGQGAEETQYF | TGCAGTGCTAGAGATGGACAGGGGGCGGAGGAGACCCAGTACTTC | - | TRBJ2-5 | 15 | TRBV20-1 | TRBD1
CASSVARSNEQFF | TGTGCCAGCAGCGTAGCTCGGAGCAATGAGCAGTTCTTC | many | TRBJ2-1 | 13 | TRBV9 | -
CASSPIRTSGSYEQYF | TGTGCCAGCAGCCCGATCCGGACTAGCGGGAGCTACGAGCAGTACTTC | once | TRBJ2-7 | 16 | TRBV6-8 | TRBD2
CASSYGDSNQPQHF | TGTGCCAGCAGTTACGGGGATAGCAATCAGCCCCAGCATTTT | few | TRBJ1-5 | 14 | TRBV6-2/TRBV6-3 | -
CSGGGGSGTDTQYF | TGCAGCGGGGGGGGGGGTAGCGGCACAGATACGCAGTATTTT | many | TRBJ2-3 | 14 | TRBV29-1 | TRBD2
CASSHASRGGPPGSCFF | - | - | TRBJ2-2 | 17 | TRBV11-2 | -
CASTLSNPRTGAGYTF | TGTGCCAGTACCCTGAGTAATCCTCGGACAGGGGCTGGCTACACCTTC | many | TRBJ1-2 | 16 | TRBV19 | TRBD1
CASSIFLSTEAFF | TGTGCCAGTAGTATTTTCTTGAGTACTGAAGCTTTCTTT | many | TRBJ1-1 | 13 | TRBV19 | -
CASSVGIGVNTEAFF | TGTGCCAGCAGCGTTGGAATAGGGGTGAACACTGAAGCTTTCTTT | few | TRBJ1-1 | 15 | TRBV9 | -
CASRLDRSSGNTIYF | TGTGCCAGCAGGTTAGACAGGAGCTCTGGAAACACCATATATTTT | many | TRBJ1-3 | 15 | TRBV7-2 | -
CASSRPTGGVGTEAFF | TGTGCCAGCAGCAGGCCCACAGGGGGCGTGGGCACTGAAGCTTTCTTT | many | TRBJ1-1 | 16 | TRBV5-4 | TRBD1
CASSTPGTGASYEQYF | TGTGCCAGTAGTACCCCCGGGACAGGGGCGTCCTACGAGCAGTACTTC | many | TRBJ2-7 | 16 | TRBV19 | TRBD1
CASSYFPTQQYF | TGTGCCAGCAGTTACTTCCCCACCCAGCAGTACTTC | many | TRBJ2-7 | 12 | TRBV6-2/TRBV6-3 | -
CASSLDGGSYNEQFF | TGTGCCAGCAGCTTAGACGGGGGGAGCTACAATGAGCAGTTCTTC | many | TRBJ2-1 | 15 | TRBV7-9 | TRBD2
CASSKGLAGRETQYF | TGTGCCAGCAGCAAGGGACTAGCGGGTAGGGAGACCCAGTACTTC | once | TRBJ2-5 | 15 | TRBV21-1 | -
CASSNGLAGGYEQYF | TGTGCCAGCAGCAATGGACTAGCGGGAGGTTACGAGCAGTACTTC | - | TRBJ2-7 | 15 | TRBV5-6 | TRBD2
CSADTQYF | TGCAGCGCAGATACGCAGTATTTT | many | TRBJ2-3 | 8 | TRBV29-1 | -
CSGDSHNEQFF | TGCAGCGGGGACAGCCACAATGAGCAGTTCTTC | - | TRBJ2-1 | 11 | TRBV29-1 | TRBD1
CASSYSKAGRETQYF | TGTGCCAGCAGTTACTCGAAGGCAGGGAGGGAGACCCAGTACTTC | few | TRBJ2-5 | 15 | TRBV6-2/TRBV6-3 | -
CASSLTRLAGADTDTQYF | TGCGCCAGCAGCCTAACCCGACTAGCGGGGGCCGACACAGATACGCAGTATTTT | many | TRBJ2-3 | 18 | TRBV5-1 | TRBD2
CASSLYQETQYF | TGTGCCAGCAGTCTATACCAAGAGACCCAGTACTTC | many | TRBJ2-5 | 12 | TRBV28 | -
CASSPETGLADEQFF | TGTGCCAGCAGCCCCGAGACGGGACTAGCAGATGAGCAGTTCTTC | many | TRBJ2-1 | 15 | TRBV3-1 | TRBD2
CASSSQLSYTF | TGTGCCAGTTCCAGTCAGCTCAGCTACACCTTC | - | TRBJ1-2 | 11 | TRBV18 | -
CASSPGGAKYELYF | TGCGCCAGCAGCCCGGGGGGAGCTAAGTACGAGCTGTATTTC | - | TRBJ2-7 | 14 | TRBV5-1 | TRBD2
CASSRLPLQGIEKLFF | TGTGCCAGCTCACGACTACCGTTACAGGGAATAGAAAAACTGTTTTTT | many | TRBJ1-4 | 16 | TRBV18 | -
CASSGLNEQFF | TGTGCCAGCAGTGGGTTGAATGAGCAGTTCTTC | many | TRBJ2-1 | 11 | TRBV2 | -
CASSPRLGLAKTYEQYF | TGTGCCAGCAGCCCCCGTCTGGGACTAGCGAAAACCTACGAGCAGTACTTC | - | TRBJ2-7 | 17 | TRBV3-1 | TRBD2
CASRTSGGVTEQFF | TGTGCCAGTCGGACTAGCGGGGGGGTTACTGAGCAGTTCTTC | many | TRBJ2-1 | 14 | TRBV2 | TRBD2
CSVEETGANVLTF | TGCAGCGTTGAAGAAACTGGGGCCAACGTCCTGACTTTC | many | TRBJ2-6 | 13 | TRBV29-1 | -
CATNRGETQYF | TGTGCCACCAACAGGGGAGAGACCCAGTACTTC | many | TRBJ2-5 | 11 | TRBV6-5 | TRBD1
CASSPSGLSNQPQHF | TGTGCCAGCAGTCCATCTGGTCTTAGCAATCAGCCCCAGCATTTT | few | TRBJ1-5 | 15 | TRBV6-2/TRBV6-3 | -
CASSTRQPYGYTF | TGTGCCAGCAGCACTCGACAGCCATATGGCTACACCTTC | many | TRBJ1-2 | 13 | TRBV5-5 | -
CASSLGQTVGSYNEQFF | TGTGCCAGCAGCCTGGGGCAAACTGTTGGCTCCTACAATGAGCAGTTCTTC | few | TRBJ2-1 | 17 | TRBV11-3 | -
CASSAGPLRSGNTIYF | TGTGCCAGCAGTGCCGGCCCTTTACGCTCTGGAAACACCATATATTTT | many | TRBJ1-3 | 16 | TRBV12-3/TRBV12-4 | -
CASSEIGLRTTEAFF | TGTGCCAGCAGTGAGATTGGGTTGCGGACTACTGAAGCTTTCTTT | many | TRBJ1-1 | 15 | TRBV2 | -